Presented here are 27 T cell receptor beta chains from one specimen sequenced in a study of blood T cell repertoires in COVID-19. Sequenced by immunoSEQ multiplex PCR; TCRdb stores in-frame clones only, minus some. The sample lists 60,000 to 70,000 clones, about 85% occurring once. Material: peripheral blood. These receptors were obtained from an older man with acute or convalescent COVID-19.

This sequence joins TRBV7-8 and TRBJ1-1; a possible D gene is TRBD1 (6 bases). V was clipped by 1 base and J by 11 bases, with 14 bases between them. Germline V lookup: CDR1 SGHVS, CDR2 FQNEAQ. This CDR3 is 13 amino acids long. The CDR3 loop reads CASSLDREGEAFF. The CDR3 DNA reads as TGTGCCAGCAGCTTAGACAGGGAGGGGGAGGCTTTCTTT.

The chain couples TRBV3-1 (or the pseudogene TRBV3-2) to TRBJ2-3, with D tentatively TRBD1 (5 bases). Germline V lookup: CDR1 LGHDT, CDR2 YNNKEL (reference sequence). The CDR3 covers 16 residues. Trimming shortened V by 1 base and J by 2 bases, and 13 bases separated the two germline ends. In DNA form, the CDR3 reads TGTGCCAGCAGCCAAGTGTCGCAGGGTCCCACAGATACGCAGTATTTT. Translated, it gives CASSQVSQGPTDTQYF.

The V call is TRBV9, the J call TRBJ1-2; no firm D call. The germline gives CDR1 SGDLS, CDR2 YYNGEE. Trimming removed 0 bases from V and 6 bases from J, with 6 bases in between. This CDR3 comprises 12 residues. The CDR3 DNA sequence: TGTGCCAGCAGCGTAGGCGGTGATGGCTACACCTTC. This sequence encodes CASSVGGDGYTF. The full variable domain, its missing parts supplied by reference TRBV9 and TRBJ1-2, is DSGVTQTPKHLITATGQRVTLRCSPRSGDLSVYWYQQSLDQGLQFLIQYYNGEERAKGNILERFSAQQFPDLHSELNLSSLELGDSALYFCASSVGGDGYTFGSGTRLTVV.

V gene TRBV25-1 combines with J gene TRBJ2-3; TRBD1 matches at 7 bases. Germline assignment: CDR1 MGHDK and CDR2 SYGVNS. The CDR3 extends over 15 amino acids. The junction had 4 bases not matched to a gene; V was cut back by 3 bases and J by 1 base. Here the CDR3 DNA reads TGTGCCAGCAGTGAGCCCCAGGGGGGCACAGATACGCAGTATTTT. It codes for CASSEPQGGTDTQYF.

This clone has just a few counts. The chain links TRBV4-2 to TRBJ2-1, with D uncertain. Deletions cut 4 bases from V and 4 bases from J, with 14 bases between. CDR3 length: 15 amino acids. Germline lookup yields CDR1 LGHNA and CDR2 YNFKEQ. The CDR3 region is CASSPVVAAYNEQFF. Written as DNA, the CDR3 is TGTGCCAGCAGCCCTGTGGTAGCAGCATACAATGAGCAGTTCTTC.

The chain has TRBV12-5 and TRBJ1-2; tentatively, D is TRBD1 (6 bases). Germline assignment: CDR1 LGHNT and CDR2 FRNRAP. This CDR3 region has 16 residues. Trimming removed 7 bases from V and 1 base from J, with 19 bases in between. CDR3 coding DNA: TGTGCTAGTGCCCCCGCCCGGGGGGCTTTTAACTATGGCTACACCTTC. It translates to CASAPARGAFNYGYTF.

A single count supports this clone. The J gene is TRBJ2-3, the V gene TRBV10-3, with D possibly being TRBD1 (5 bases). Germline assignment: CDR1 ENHRY and CDR2 SYGVKD. Trimming shortened V by 3 bases and J by 0 bases, and 10 bases separated the two germline ends. There are 15 residues in the CDR3. Here the CDR3 DNA reads TGTGCCATCAGTGAAAGGGGCTTTAGCACAGATACGCAGTATTTT. Its protein product is CAISERGFSTDTQYF.

This clone was observed a few times. The rearrangement uses TRBV2 and TRBJ1-6; D not resolved. The CDR3 runs to 13 residues. CDR1 SNHLY and CDR2 FYNNEI come from the germline V gene. Trimming took 6 bases from V and 8 from J, leaving 11 bases between them. CDR3 residues: CASRGQEDSPLHF. The CDR3 DNA follows: TGTGCCAGCAGGGGCCAAGAAGATTCACCCCTCCACTTT.

The V gene is TRBV15, the J gene TRBJ1-2; D is possibly TRBD1 (5 bases). The germline V gene encodes CDR1 LNHNV and CDR2 YYDKDF (reference sequence). V lost 5 bases and J 2 bases, leaving 15 bases between the germline ends. The length of the CDR3 is 15 residues. The CDR3 sequence is CATSGPDRLNYGYTF. In DNA form, the CDR3 reads TGTGCCACCAGCGGGCCTGACAGATTAAACTATGGCTACACCTTC.

The genes are TRBV24-1 and TRBJ2-7; D may be TRBD1 (6 bases). Germline V gene sequence: CDR1 KGHDR, CDR2 SFDVKD. V lost 3 bases, J lost 2 bases, and 16 bases lay in between. This CDR3 is 16 amino acids long. This CDR3 reads CATSDPNRAPAYEQYF. The CDR3, as DNA: TGTGCCACCAGTGATCCGAACAGGGCCCCGGCCTACGAGCAGTACTTC.

This clone has just one count. The chain is built from TRBV10-2 and TRBJ2-1, with D possibly TRBD2 on 6 matching bases. Trimming cost V 7 bases and J 3 bases, with 19 bases left between them. The CDR3 has 16 amino acids. CDR1 and CDR2 from the germline V gene are WSHSY and SAAADI. CDR3 in amino acids: CASIEYSGRIYNEQFF. CDR3 sequence (DNA): TGCGCCAGCATCGAGTATAGCGGCAGAATCTACAATGAGCAGTTCTTC.

The chain links TRBV12-5 to TRBJ1-1, with D perhaps TRBD1 (5 bases). The germline CDR1 and CDR2 sequences are LGHNT and FRNRAP. V lost 9 bases and J 5 bases, leaving 16 bases between the germline ends. This CDR3 comprises 13 residues. The CDR3 is CASRLGGVTEAFF. DNA of the CDR3: TGTGCTAGCCGATTGGGGGGGGTGACTGAAGCTTTCTTT.

J is TRBJ1-5 and V is TRBV20-1; D perhaps matches TRBD1 (5 bases). V was cut by 3 bases and J by 4 bases, with 10 bases left in between. Germline CDR1 is DFQATT and CDR2 is SNEGSKA (reference sequence). The CDR3 totals 13 residues. CDR3 residues: CSASGGANQPQHF. CDR3 in DNA: TGCAGTGCTAGTGGCGGGGCGAATCAGCCCCAGCATTTT.

This chain uses TRBV30 with TRBJ1-5, with 8 bases aligning to TRBD1. The junction had 12 bases not matched to a gene; V was cut back by 3 bases and J by 8 bases. Per germline, CDR1 GTSNPN and CDR2 SVGIG (reference sequence). The CDR3 contains 15 residues. CDR3 region: CAWSTAGQATKPQHF. The CDR3 DNA reads as TGTGCCTGGAGCACAGCGGGACAGGCGACAAAGCCCCAGCATTTT.

This sequence joins TRBV5-6 and TRBJ1-2; D is possibly TRBD1 (6 bases). Trimming removed 1 base at V and 2 bases at J, with 12 bases between. Germline V CDR1 and CDR2: SGHDT, YYEEEE. This CDR3 has 15 amino acids. The CDR3 DNA is TGTGCCAGCAGCTTGTTGGGCAGGGGAAACTATGGCTACACCTTC. It encodes CASSLLGRGNYGYTF.

The chain carries TRBV15 and TRBJ2-3; 7 bases are a match to TRBD2. Germline-derived CDR1 and CDR2 are LNHNV and YYDKDF (reference sequence). With V trimmed by 8 bases and J by 3 bases, 11 bases remained unmatched. The CDR3 length is 15 residues. The chain's CDR3 is CATGMGDGRTDTQYF. The CDR3 DNA follows: TGTGCCACCGGGATGGGCGACGGGAGGACAGATACGCAGTATTTT.

The chain employs TRBV18 and TRBJ1-2; TRBD1 is a possible D gene (5 bases). The CDR3 is 15 residues long. Germline V gene sequence: CDR1 KGHSH, CDR2 LQKENI. The V end was cut by 3 bases, the J end by 7 bases, with 18 bases between. The CDR3 region has the DNA TGTGCCAGCTCACCCCAAAAGGGCAGGGAGGCTGGCTACACCTTC. The encoded protein is CASSPQKGREAGYTF.

V gene TRBV12-3 or TRBV12-4 combines with J gene TRBJ2-7; D not certain. Trimming took 4 bases from V and 4 from J, leaving 5 bases between them. This CDR3 has 11 amino acids. The CDR3 DNA is TGTGCCAGCAGTTCCCGTTACGAGCAGTACTTC. It codes for CASSSRYEQYF.

The chain employs TRBV10-3 and TRBJ1-1, with 7 bases that match TRBD1. Unmatched junction bases numbered 6, after V lost 11 bases and J lost 3 bases. This CDR3 is built from 12 residues. Germline V gene sequence: CDR1 ENHRY, CDR2 SYGVKD. The CDR3 nucleotides read TGTGCCGTAAACAGGGGCGACACTGAAGCTTTCTTT. This gives the protein CAVNRGDTEAFF.

This sequence joins TRBV6-5 and TRBJ2-7; no firm D call. V was clipped by 6 bases and J by 0 bases, with 15 bases between them. There are 15 residues in the CDR3. CDR1 and CDR2 (germline): MNHEY, SVGAGI. The CDR3 coding sequence is TGTGCCAGCAGCAAACTACCCGATATCTCCTACGAGCAGTACTTC. Translating gives CASSKLPDISYEQYF.

This clone was counted once. The CDR3 here is CAWRSRGTGNTIYF. For the CDR3, the DNA is TGTGCCTGGAGAAGTAGGGGGACGGGAAACACCATATATTTT. This sequence joins TRBV30 and TRBJ1-3, with a possible D match to TRBD1 (6 bases). This CDR3 contains 14 residues. The ends were cut back, 3 bases at V and 4 bases at J, with 13 bases in the middle. Germline CDR1 GTSNPN, CDR2 SVGIG (reference sequence).

The V call is TRBV9, the J call TRBJ2-1, with 7 bases fitting TRBD2. The length of the CDR3 is 15 residues. Germline V gene data show CDR1 as SGDLS and CDR2 as YYNGEE. With V trimmed by 2 bases and J by 2 bases, 4 bases remained unmatched. In DNA form, the CDR3 reads TGTGCCAGCAGCGTCAGTCTAGCGGCCTACAATGAGCAGTTCTTC. Translated: CASSVSLAAYNEQFF.

The V and J genes are TRBV5-6 and TRBJ1-5; D call uncertain. V lost 2 bases and J 1 base, leaving 10 bases between the germline ends. The germline CDR1 and CDR2 sequences are SGHDT and YYEEEE. This CDR3 is built from 15 residues. DNA of the CDR3: TGTGCCAGCAGCTTTCGGGGATCGAGCAATCAGCCCCAGCATTTT. It is translated as CASSFRGSSNQPQHF. The full variable domain, with the rest looked up from reference TRBV5-6 and TRBJ1-5, is DAGVTQSPTHLIKTRGQQVTLRCSPKSGHDTVSWYQQALGQGPQFIFQYYEEEERQRGNFPDRFSGHQFPNYSSELNVNALLLGDSALYLCASSFRGSSNQPQHFGDGTRLSIL.

The chain employs TRBV5-1 and TRBJ1-2; possibly TRBD1 for D (5 bases). The CDR3 loop spans 14 amino acids. V was clipped by 3 bases and J by 4 bases, with 13 bases between them. Per the germline V gene, CDR1 is SGHRS and CDR2 is YFSETQ. CDR3 sequence: CASSSTGGTYGYTF. The CDR3 DNA reads as TGCGCCAGCAGCTCTACGGGGGGGACCTATGGCTACACCTTC.

In its sample, this clone was seen once. The gene calls are TRBV19 and TRBJ2-7, with a tentative D call TRBD1 (6 bases). The germline CDR1 and CDR2 sequences are LNHDA and SQIVND (reference sequence). The CDR3 length is 14 residues. V was trimmed by 6 bases and J by 2 bases, leaving 14 bases between them. CDR3: CASRPTGIPYEQYF. In DNA form, the CDR3 reads TGTGCCAGTAGGCCAACAGGGATCCCCTACGAGCAGTACTTC.

The V call is TRBV28, the J call TRBJ1-4, with D uncertain. Trimming shortened V by 6 bases and J by 14 bases, and 16 bases separated the two germline ends. Germline values: CDR1 MDHEN, CDR2 SYDVKM. CDR3 length: 12 residues. CDR3 in amino acids: CASSPSGISLFF. CDR3 DNA sequence: TGTGCCAGCAGCCCCTCAGGAATCAGCCTGTTTTTT. The whole variable domain, remainder taken from reference TRBV28 and TRBJ1-4, is DVKVTQSSRYLVKRTGEKVFLECVQDMDHENMFWYRQDPGLGLRLIYFSYDVKMKEKGDIPEGYSVSREKKERFSLILESASTNQTSMYLCASSPSGISLFFGSGTQLSVL.

The V gene is TRBV6-2 or TRBV6-3, the J gene TRBJ1-6; D call uncertain. The CDR3 length is 13 residues. The V end was cut by 6 bases, the J end by 6 bases, with 9 bases between. CDR1 and CDR2 from the germline V gene are MNHEY and SVGEGT. The CDR3 DNA sequence: TGTGCCAGCAGCCGCGGTCGTAATTCACCCCTCCACTTT. This encodes CASSRGRNSPLHF.